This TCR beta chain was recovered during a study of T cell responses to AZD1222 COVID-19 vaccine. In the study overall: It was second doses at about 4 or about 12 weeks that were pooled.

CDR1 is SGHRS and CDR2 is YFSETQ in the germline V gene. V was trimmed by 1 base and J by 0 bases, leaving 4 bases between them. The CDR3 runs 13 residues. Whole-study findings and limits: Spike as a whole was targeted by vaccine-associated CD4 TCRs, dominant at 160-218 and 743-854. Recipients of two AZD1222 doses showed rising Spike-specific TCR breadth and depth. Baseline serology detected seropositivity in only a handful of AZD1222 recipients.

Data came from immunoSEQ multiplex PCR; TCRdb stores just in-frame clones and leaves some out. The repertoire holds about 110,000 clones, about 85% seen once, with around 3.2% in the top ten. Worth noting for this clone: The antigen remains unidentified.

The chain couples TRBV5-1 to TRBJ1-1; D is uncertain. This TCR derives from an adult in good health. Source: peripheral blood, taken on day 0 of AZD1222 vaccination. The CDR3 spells CASSLLMNTEAFF. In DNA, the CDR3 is TGCGCCAGCAGCTTGCTTATGAACACTGAAGCTTTCTTT.